This is a list of T cell receptor beta chains from one sample in a study of T cell changes during pregnancy in multiple sclerosis. Produced via immunoSEQ multiplex PCR; TCRdb's table is partial and in-frame only. This table holds 75,000 to 90,000 clones, 85% to 95% found once. The specimen was CD4+ T cells from peripheral blood mononuclear cells, collected before pregnancy. The receptors stem from a female donor with multiple sclerosis, enrolled in a pregnancy study. Each CDR3 is given with its conserved first and last residue. The order of the fields is J gene, V gene, D gene, clone size, CDR3 DNA, CDR3 protein. The D gene is left open where the match is weak. Size is omitted from some rows. Given values are once, few, many or a class for expanded clones.

TRBJ1-2,TRBV30,.,.,TGTGCCTGGAGTGTACGTACATTCCTTAACTATGGCTACACCTTC,CAWSVRTFLNYGYTF
TRBJ2-7,TRBV6-1,TRBD2,.,TGTGCCAGCAGTCTAGCGGGGGCCTACGAGCAGTACTTC,CASSLAGAYEQYF
TRBJ1-4,TRBV30,.,once,TGTGCCTGGAGTGAGGGGGGGCCCTATGAAAAACTGTTTTTT,CAWSEGGPYEKLFF
TRBJ2-1,TRBV6-4,TRBD2,.,TGTGCCAGCAGTGAGAGCGGGACTCCCTACAATGAGCAGTTCTTC,CASSESGTPYNEQFF
TRBJ1-1,TRBV27,TRBD1,once,TGTGCCAGCAGTCCCCACCAGGGGGAAGGAGCTGAAGCTTTCTTT,CASSPHQGEGAEAFF
TRBJ2-2,TRBV7-2,.,once,TGTGCCAGCAGCTCCTACGGGGGCACCGGGGAGCTGTTTTTT,CASSSYGGTGELFF
TRBJ2-1,TRBV7-9,.,once,TGTGCCAGCAGCTTAGGATCCGGGACTTCCCCCATCAATGAGCAGTTCTTC,CASSLGSGTSPINEQFF
TRBJ1-3,TRBV6-1,.,.,TGTGCCAGCAGTGAATCCAGGACAGCCGGAAACACCATATATTTT,CASSESRTAGNTIYF
TRBJ1-5,TRBV6-1,TRBD1,.,TGTGCCAGCAGTGAAGGGACAGGGGAGGGGCGGCCCCAGCATTTT,CASSEGTGEGRPQHF
TRBJ2-7,TRBV28,TRBD2,.,TGTGCCAGCAGTGGGTGGACTAGCGGAACTTCCTACGAGCAGTACTTC,CASSGWTSGTSYEQYF
TRBJ1-1,TRBV5-1,.,few,TGCGCCAGCAGCCAGACAGGAAACACTGAAGCTTTCTTT,CASSQTGNTEAFF
TRBJ1-5,TRBV15,.,.,TGTGCCACCAGCAGAGATCCCAGGGGCCAGCCCCAGCATTTT,CATSRDPRGQPQHF
TRBJ2-1,TRBV7-2,TRBD1,.,TGTGCCAGCAGCAGGGGACAGGGTGGGAGGGGTGAGCAGTTCTTC,CASSRGQGGRGEQFF
TRBJ2-7,TRBV7-9,TRBD2,.,TGTGCCAGCAGCGGACGGACTAGCGGGAGGTTAAACTCCTACGAGCAGTACTTC,CASSGRTSGRLNSYEQYF
TRBJ1-6,TRBV18,.,.,TGTGCCAGCTCACCCTCGGACGGGATCCCGGCGAATTCACCCCTCCACTTT,CASSPSDGIPANSPLHF
TRBJ1-2,TRBV18,TRBD1,.,TGTGCCAGCCGACAGGGCGGGGGCTACACCTTC,CASRQGGGYTF
TRBJ1-6,TRBV9,.,.,TGTGCCAGCAGTAAACAGGGAAGTAATTCACCCCTCCACTTT,CASSKQGSNSPLHF
TRBJ1-6,TRBV6-1,TRBD1,few,TGTGCCAGCAGTGCACAGGGGAGCTCCTATAATTCACCCCTCCACTTT,CASSAQGSSYNSPLHF
TRBJ1-2,TRBV2,.,.,TGTGCCAGCAGTGTCGCAGCTCTTCTGGGAGGTGGCTACACCTTC,CASSVAALLGGGYTF
TRBJ2-3,TRBV5-4,.,.,TGTGCCAGCAGCTCACAGGGTCCTAGCACAGATACGCAGTATTTT,CASSSQGPSTDTQYF
TRBJ1-3,TRBV2,.,once,TGTGCCAGCTACGGAGGCTCTGGAAACACCATATATTTT,CASYGGSGNTIYF
TRBJ2-3,TRBV30,.,.,TGTGCCTGGACTAGCGAATACACAGATACGCAGTATTTT,CAWTSEYTDTQYF
TRBJ2-7,TRBV30,.,.,TGTGCCTGGAGACCGCGAGGGACATCCCGCTCCTACGAGCAGTACTTC,CAWRPRGTSRSYEQYF
TRBJ1-2,TRBV11-2,TRBD1,.,TGTGCCAGCAGCTCCCTCGGCAGGGGGCGGCAAAACTATGGCTACACCTTC,CASSSLGRGRQNYGYTF
TRBJ1-2,TRBV27,TRBD1,.,TGTGCCAGCAGTTTATCCGCGACAGGGGCTGGGGGCTACACCTTC,CASSLSATGAGGYTF
TRBJ1-1,TRBV30,TRBD1,.,TGTGCCTGCCTGACGGGACAGGCGAACACTGAAGCTTTCTTT,CACLTGQANTEAFF
TRBJ1-5,TRBV7-9,.,.,TGTGCCAGCAGCTTAGCTTTGGGGGGAAGCAATCAGCCCCAGCATTTT,CASSLALGGSNQPQHF
TRBJ2-2,TRBV6-6,.,.,TGTGCCAGCAGTTTTACACCGAACACCGGGGAGCTGTTTTTT,CASSFTPNTGELFF
TRBJ2-1,TRBV2,.,.,TGTGCCAGCAGTGGGCCCCTCTCCTACAATGAGCAGTTCTTC,CASSGPLSYNEQFF
TRBJ1-5,TRBV4-2,.,.,TGTGCCAGCAGCCAAGCGATGACGGCAGGGGCGGACAATCAGCCCCAGCATTTT,CASSQAMTAGADNQPQHF
TRBJ2-1,TRBV6-1,.,.,TGTGCCAGCAGTGAAGGCGGGCTGTCCTACAATGAGCAGTTCTTC,CASSEGGLSYNEQFF
TRBJ2-1,TRBV5-5,TRBD2,.,TGTGCCAGCAGCTTGGGGGGACTAGCCCATGAGCAGTTCTTC,CASSLGGLAHEQFF
TRBJ2-3,TRBV28,.,.,TGTGCCAGCAGTCAGGGCCCCGGACCTCGCACAGATACGCAGTATTTT,CASSQGPGPRTDTQYF
TRBJ1-4,TRBV6-1,.,.,TGTGCCAGCAGCGACCAGCGATCGAATGAAAAACTGTTTTTT,CASSDQRSNEKLFF
TRBJ1-6,TRBV25-1,.,.,TGTGCCAGCCGGTCCCATAATTCACCCCTCCACTTT,CASRSHNSPLHF
TRBJ1-1,TRBV5-1,TRBD1,.,TGCGCCAGCAGCTTGGGACAGGGTTTAACTGAAGCTTTCTTT,CASSLGQGLTEAFF
TRBJ2-5,TRBV25-1,.,.,TGTGCCAGCAGCCCAGGTCCTAGCCGTCAAGAGACCCAGTACTTC,CASSPGPSRQETQYF